These T cell receptor beta chains were read from a single sample in a study of T cell responses to AZD1222 COVID-19 vaccine. Using immunoSEQ multiplex PCR, the repertoire was profiled, and TCRdb retains in-frame clones only, with some absent. Of about 48,000 clones in the sample, around 85% were seen once. The sequencing used peripheral blood, collected 28 days after the second AZD1222 dose. The receptor source for this set is an adult who received the AZD1222 COVID-19 vaccine. The CDR3 runs from the conserved cysteine through the conserved F or W. D genes are given only for firm matches. Not all rows give a size; the values are once, few, many and, for expanded clones, a class.

cdr3_aa: CAISEDGSPNEKLFF
cdr3_nt: TGTGCCATCAGTGAGGACGGTTCGCCTAATGAAAAACTGTTTTTT
d_call: NA
clone_size: NA
v_call: TRBV10-3
j_call: TRBJ1-4

cdr3_aa: CASSLAQGLGEKLFF
cdr3_nt: TGTGCCAGCAGCTTAGCCCAGGGGCTGGGCGAAAAACTGTTTTTT
d_call: NA
clone_size: once
v_call: TRBV7-2
j_call: TRBJ1-4

cdr3_aa: CSAPGPGTGGWSGYTF
cdr3_nt: TGCAGCGCACCTGGGCCCGGGACAGGGGGCTGGAGTGGCTACACCTTC
d_call: TRBD1
clone_size: NA
v_call: TRBV29-1
j_call: TRBJ1-2

cdr3_aa: CASSVGGTSGNTIYF
cdr3_nt: TGTGCCAGCAGCGTAGGGGGGACCTCTGGAAACACCATATATTTT
d_call: NA
clone_size: few
v_call: TRBV9
j_call: TRBJ1-3

cdr3_aa: CASSPNRGPDTQYF
cdr3_nt: TGTGCCAGCAGCCCTAACAGGGGGCCGGATACGCAGTATTTT
d_call: NA
clone_size: NA
v_call: TRBV21-1
j_call: TRBJ2-3

cdr3_aa: CASLKDRDVETQYF
cdr3_nt: TGTGCCAGCTTAAAGGACAGGGATGTAGAGACCCAGTACTTC
d_call: TRBD1
clone_size: NA
v_call: TRBV18
j_call: TRBJ2-5

cdr3_aa: CASSAGRRENSPLHF
cdr3_nt: TGTGCCAGCAGCGCCGGACGGCGGGAGAATTCACCCCTCCACTTT
d_call: NA
clone_size: NA
v_call: TRBV9
j_call: TRBJ1-6

cdr3_aa: CASSLTSGATDTQYF
cdr3_nt: TGTGCCAGCAGCTTGACTAGCGGGGCCACAGATACGCAGTATTTT
d_call: TRBD2
clone_size: once
v_call: TRBV13
j_call: TRBJ2-3

cdr3_aa: CASSWHRDRGETEAFF
cdr3_nt: TGTGCCAGCAGCTGGCACCGGGACAGGGGAGAGACTGAAGCTTTCTTT
d_call: TRBD1
clone_size: NA
v_call: TRBV7-9
j_call: TRBJ1-1

cdr3_aa: CASSYTGSREQYF
cdr3_nt: TGTGCCAGCAGCTATACAGGGTCACGCGAGCAGTACTTC
d_call: NA
clone_size: few
v_call: TRBV5-5
j_call: TRBJ2-7

cdr3_aa: CASSSDRDRQETQYF
cdr3_nt: TGTGCCAGCAGCTCCGACCGGGACAGGCAAGAGACCCAGTACTTC
d_call: TRBD1
clone_size: once
v_call: TRBV7-8
j_call: TRBJ2-5

cdr3_aa: CASSSPDRGSGTQYF
cdr3_nt: TGTGCCAGCAGCTCCCCAGACAGGGGGAGTGGGACCCAGTACTTC
d_call: TRBD1
clone_size: NA
v_call: TRBV5-4
j_call: TRBJ2-5

cdr3_aa: CASSTPSRGAMAEAFF
cdr3_nt: TGTGCCAGTAGTACGCCGTCCCGGGGGGCTATGGCTGAAGCTTTCTTT
d_call: NA
clone_size: NA
v_call: TRBV19
j_call: TRBJ1-1

cdr3_aa: CASSKASEEKLFF
cdr3_nt: TGTGCCAGCAGTAAAGCGTCGGAGGAAAAACTGTTTTTT
d_call: NA
clone_size: NA
v_call: TRBV28
j_call: TRBJ1-4

cdr3_aa: CASSLQGGNTIYF
cdr3_nt: TGCGCCAGCAGCTTACAGGGGGGAAACACCATATATTTT
d_call: TRBD1
clone_size: NA
v_call: TRBV5-1
j_call: TRBJ1-3

cdr3_aa: CASRPGLAETDTQYF
cdr3_nt: TGTGCCAGCAGGCCGGGACTAGCGGAGACAGATACGCAGTATTTT
d_call: TRBD2
clone_size: NA
v_call: TRBV5-4
j_call: TRBJ2-3

cdr3_aa: CASSVGSYNEQFF
cdr3_nt: TGTGCCAGCAGCGTAGGGTCCTACAATGAGCAGTTCTTC
d_call: NA
clone_size: NA
v_call: TRBV9
j_call: TRBJ2-1

cdr3_aa: CSASSRTGALVQPQHF
cdr3_nt: TGCAGTGCTAGTAGCCGGACAGGGGCTCTCGTTCAGCCCCAGCATTTT
d_call: TRBD1
clone_size: NA
v_call: TRBV20-1
j_call: TRBJ1-5

cdr3_aa: CASSLETGANSPLHF
cdr3_nt: TGTGCCAGCAGCTTAGAGACAGGGGCCAATTCACCCCTCCACTTT
d_call: TRBD1
clone_size: few
v_call: TRBV11-2
j_call: TRBJ1-6

cdr3_aa: CASSISRVYEQYF
cdr3_nt: TGTGCCAGTAGTATTTCGAGGGTCTACGAGCAGTACTTC
d_call: NA
clone_size: NA
v_call: TRBV19
j_call: TRBJ2-7

cdr3_aa: CASSYSSPGAVGNTEAFF
cdr3_nt: TGTGCCAGCAGCTATAGTTCCCCAGGGGCGGTAGGGAACACTGAAGCTTTCTTT
d_call: NA
clone_size: NA
v_call: TRBV9
j_call: TRBJ1-1

cdr3_aa: CASSEGSGSHEQYF
cdr3_nt: TGTGCCAGCAGTGAAGGTAGCGGTTCCCACGAGCAGTACTTC
d_call: NA
clone_size: NA
v_call: TRBV2
j_call: TRBJ2-7

cdr3_aa: CASSLTGLRISPLHF
cdr3_nt: TGTGCCAGCAGCTTAACAGGGTTGAGGATTTCACCCCTCCACTTT
d_call: NA
clone_size: NA
v_call: TRBV7-3
j_call: TRBJ1-6

cdr3_aa: CASSSTSQEVEQYF
cdr3_nt: TGTGCCAGCAGCTCGACTAGCCAGGAGGTCGAGCAGTACTTC
d_call: TRBD2
clone_size: NA
v_call: TRBV7-2
j_call: TRBJ2-7

cdr3_aa: CASSLKGGANVLTF
cdr3_nt: TGTGCCAGCAGCTTAAAAGGGGGCGCCAACGTCCTGACTTTC
d_call: TRBD1
clone_size: NA
v_call: TRBV7-3
j_call: TRBJ2-6

cdr3_aa: CASTPPGSPTEQYF
cdr3_nt: TGTGCCAGCACCCCGCCAGGATCCCCGACCGAGCAGTACTTC
d_call: NA
clone_size: NA
v_call: TRBV9
j_call: TRBJ2-7

cdr3_aa: CAIREAADPRGEQYF
cdr3_nt: TGTGCCATCAGGGAGGCGGCAGATCCCCGTGGCGAGCAGTACTTC
d_call: NA
clone_size: NA
v_call: TRBV10-3
j_call: TRBJ2-7